Each of the 24 T cell receptor beta chains below was sequenced from the same sample in a study of T cells after posttransplantation cyclophosphamide. Method: immunoSEQ multiplex PCR; TCRdb's copy keeps in-frame clones and lacks some. The repertoire holds about 52,000 clones, with 94% as singletons. Source material: PBMCs. These receptor sequences come from a woman in her 30s in good health and a related stem cell transplant donor.

The chain links TRBV11-3 to TRBJ2-3, with TRBD2 as a possible D gene (6 bases). Trimming shortened V by 1 base and J by 1 base, and 12 bases separated the two germline ends. The CDR3 has 16 amino acids. Germline V gene sequence: CDR1 SGHNT, CDR2 YENEEA. CDR3 amino acids: CASSLGVGGGTDTQYF. In DNA form, the CDR3 reads TGTGCCAGCAGCTTAGGCGTTGGCGGGGGCACAGATACGCAGTATTTT. Filled out from reference TRBV11-3 and TRBJ2-3, the complete variable domain reads EAGVVQSPRYKIIEKKQPVAFWCNPISGHNTLYWYLQNLGQGPELLIRYENEEAVDDSQLPKDRFSAERLKGVDSTLKIQPAELGDSAVYLCASSLGVGGGTDTQYFGPGTRLTVL.

The rearrangement joins TRBV5-1 to TRBJ1-1; D gene uncertain. This CDR3 is built from 13 residues. Germline loops: CDR1 SGHRS, CDR2 YFSETQ. Between the trimmed V and J ends, which lost 0 bases and 2 bases, there was a span of 5 bases. The CDR3 sequence: CASSLAYNTEAFF. CDR3 sequence (DNA): TGCGCCAGCAGCTTGGCCTACAACACTGAAGCTTTCTTT. The entire variable domain, with the rest obtained from reference TRBV5-1 and TRBJ1-1, is as follows: KAGVTQTPRYLIKTRGQQVTLSCSPISGHRSVSWYQQTPGQGLQFLFEYFSETQRNKGNFPGRFSGRQFSNSRSEMNVSTLELGDSALYLCASSLAYNTEAFFGQGTRLTVV.

The gene calls are TRBV5-1 and TRBJ2-7; 12 nucleotides match TRBD1. The CDR3 contains 16 residues. CDR1 and CDR2 (germline): SGHRS, YFSETQ. V trimming: 4 bases; J trimming: 3 bases; junction bases outside the gene matches: 8. CDR3 bases: TGCGCCAGCAGCACTTCCGGGACAGGGGGCCACTACGAGCAGTACTTC. It is translated as CASSTSGTGGHYEQYF.

The V call is TRBV7-9, the J call TRBJ2-5, with 8 bases matching TRBD1. V shed 4 bases, J shed 4 bases, and the junction held 2 bases outside the gene matches. CDR3 length: 13 amino acids. Germline CDR1 SEHNR, CDR2 FQNEAQ (reference sequence). The DNA of the CDR3 is TGTGCCAGCAGCTCAGGACAGGGAGAGACCCAGTACTTC. Translated, it gives CASSSGQGETQYF.

V usage is TRBV5-4 and J usage is TRBJ1-1; D not certain. The V end was cut by 1 base, the J end by 14 bases, with 18 bases between. The germline V gene has CDR1 SGHNT and CDR2 YYREEE (reference sequence). The CDR3 consists of 13 residues. This CDR3 is CASSLRDGSTIFF. CDR3 nucleotides: TGTGCCAGCAGCTTGAGAGACGGGTCAACTATCTTCTTT.

V and J are TRBV6-5 and TRBJ1-1; D perhaps matches TRBD1 (6 bases). CDR1 is MNHEY, CDR2 SVGAGI, per germline. The CDR3 totals 14 residues. With 5 bases removed from V and 1 base from J, the gap between germline ends came to 11 bases. The CDR3 DNA is TGTGCCAGCAGTCGGGGACACCCGAACACTGAAGCTTTCTTT. Protein product: CASSRGHPNTEAFF.

This clone was found once. The chain employs TRBV7-2 and TRBJ2-7; no clear D gene. The CDR3 extends over 20 amino acids. Looked up from germline, CDR1 is SGHTA and CDR2 is FQGNSA. V lost 0 bases and J 3 bases, leaving 27 bases between the germline ends. CDR3 in amino acids: CASSLAASLGMVVLNYEQYF. CDR3 bases: TGTGCCAGCAGCTTAGCAGCGTCCTTGGGTATGGTAGTTCTTAACTACGAGCAGTACTTC.

The V gene is TRBV2, the J gene TRBJ2-5; TRBD2 matches at 8 bases. CDR1 is SNHLY and CDR2 is FYNNEI in the germline V gene. The CDR3 totals 16 residues. V was pared by 3 bases and J by 2 bases, with 8 bases of the junction left unmatched. In DNA, the CDR3 is TGTGCCAGCAGTGAGTTCTGGGCGGGGGGACAAGAGACCCAGTACTTC. Amino acid sequence: CASSEFWAGGQETQYF. Supplemented by reference TRBV2 and TRBJ2-5, the full variable domain reads EPEVTQTPSHQVTQMGQEVILRCVPISNHLYFYWYRQILGQKVEFLVSFYNNEISEKSEIFDDQFSVERPDGSNFTLKIRSTKLEDSAMYFCASSEFWAGGQETQYFGPGTRLLVL.

V and J are TRBV7-2 and TRBJ2-1; D may be TRBD1 (5 bases). The V and J ends lost 6 bases and 6 bases respectively, with 18 bases between them. This CDR3 comprises 15 residues. CDR1 and CDR2 (germline): SGHTA, FQGNSA. The chain's CDR3 is CASSRAAGHRNEQFF. CDR3 coding DNA: TGTGCCAGCAGTCGAGCCGCAGGGCACCGCAATGAGCAGTTCTTC.

The chain uses TRBV19 and TRBJ1-1, with TRBD1 matching 9 bases. The V and J ends lost 4 bases and 1 base, in that order; junction bases with no gene match: 4. Germline V gives CDR1 LNHDA, CDR2 SQIVND (reference sequence). CDR3 length equals 15 residues. CDR3 amino acids: CASSTGQGANTEAFF. The CDR3 DNA is TGTGCCAGTAGTACGGGACAGGGTGCGAACACTGAAGCTTTCTTT. Full variable domain (outside the CDR3, taken from reference TRBV19 and TRBJ1-1): DGGITQSPKYLFRKEGQNVTLSCEQNLNHDAMYWYRQDPGQGLRLIYYSQIVNDFQKGDIAEGYSVSREKKESFPLTVTSAQKNPTAFYLCASSTGQGANTEAFFGQGTRLTVV.

The J gene is TRBJ2-7, the V gene TRBV30; the D gene is possibly TRBD2 (5 bases). Germline CDR1 is GTSNPN and CDR2 is SVGIG (reference sequence). The CDR3 is 11 residues long. Trimming stripped 0 bases from V and 7 bases from J, with 7 bases between. This chain's CDR3 is CAWSVPGEQYF. The CDR3 coding sequence is TGTGCCTGGAGTGTACCGGGGGAGCAGTACTTC.

The chain employs TRBV25-1 and TRBJ2-1; D might be TRBD1 (5 bases). CDR3 length equals 14 residues. Germline V gene sequence: CDR1 MGHDK, CDR2 SYGVNS. V was pared by 4 bases and J by 0 bases, with 7 bases between. CDR3 DNA sequence: TGTGCCAGCAGTGGACAGAACTCCTACAATGAGCAGTTCTTC. Residues: CASSGQNSYNEQFF.

This clone was observed a few times. This chain links TRBV7-9 with TRBJ1-2; unclear D gene. V was trimmed by 2 bases and J by 6 bases, leaving 13 bases between them. The germline CDR1 and CDR2 sequences are SEHNR and FQNEAQ (reference sequence). The CDR3 loop spans 14 amino acids. The CDR3 loop is CASSLLGGRDGYTF. The CDR3 nucleotides are TGTGCCAGCAGCTTACTGGGAGGACGGGATGGCTACACCTTC.

The CDR3 DNA is TGTGCCAGCAGTTGGCGGTCTAGCGGGGTCTCCTACGAGCAGTACTTC. It is translated as CASSWRSSGVSYEQYF. The chain couples TRBV6-6 to TRBJ2-7; 9 bases line up with TRBD2. This CDR3 has 16 residues. V lost 4 bases, J lost 0 bases, and 7 bases stayed unmatched. Germline V CDR1 and CDR2: MNHNY, SVGAGI (reference sequence).

The rearrangement uses TRBV19 and TRBJ1-1; D may be TRBD1 (5 bases). The CDR3 has 13 residues. The germline V gene encodes CDR1 LNHDA and CDR2 SQIVND (reference sequence). V was cut by 7 bases and J by 5 bases, with 14 bases left in between. CDR3 amino acids: CASNLQGWTEAFF. The CDR3 region has the DNA TGTGCCAGTAACCTTCAGGGTTGGACTGAAGCTTTCTTT.

The chain has TRBV5-6 and TRBJ1-5; tentatively, D is TRBD1 (5 bases). Germline CDR1 and CDR2: SGHDT and YYEEEE. The V end was cut by 3 bases, the J end by 0 bases, with 13 bases between. The CDR3 has 16 amino acids. CDR3 bases: TGTGCCAGCAGCTGGGGCTCTGACGGTAGCAATCAGCCCCAGCATTTT. It translates to CASSWGSDGSNQPQHF.

The V and J genes are TRBV11-2 and TRBJ2-1; 8 nucleotides agree with TRBD2. The CDR3 is 17 amino acids. The V gene end was trimmed by 6 bases and the J gene end by 1 base; junction bases not matched to a gene: 11. Per the germline V gene, CDR1 is SGHAT and CDR2 is FQNNGV. The CDR3 bases are TGTGCCAGCAGGAACCCCACGGGGGGGTATTCCTACAATGAGCAGTTCTTC. Residues: CASRNPTGGYSYNEQFF.

This clone appeared once. The genes are TRBV5-6 and TRBJ1-2; 8 bases match TRBD1. V lost 7 bases, J lost 4 bases, and 12 bases stayed unmatched. CDR1 is SGHDT and CDR2 is YYEEEE in the germline V gene. The CDR3 extends over 15 amino acids. The CDR3 nucleotides are TGTGCCAGCTCTGGGGCGGGACAGGCCCGCTATGGCTACACCTTC. Translating gives CASSGAGQARYGYTF.

This rearrangement joins TRBV6-5 to TRBJ1-1, with D maybe TRBD1 (5 bases). The CDR3 is 13 amino acids. CDR1 and CDR2 from the germline V gene are MNHEY and SVGAGI. V lost 0 bases and J 6 bases, leaving 8 bases between the germline ends. The CDR3 reads CASSYSGGSEAFF. Written as DNA, the CDR3 is TGTGCCAGCAGTTACTCGGGGGGTTCTGAAGCTTTCTTT.

As for this clone: Other DNA sequences in the same sample also yield this CDR3. The chain uses TRBV4-1 and TRBJ2-6; TRBD1 is a possible D gene (7 bases). The CDR3 loop spans 18 amino acids. CDR1 is MGHRA and CDR2 is YSYEKL in the germline V gene. Deletions cut 3 bases from V and 2 bases from J, with 17 bases between. CDR3 amino acids: CASSQDAGGRPGANVLTF. The CDR3, as DNA: TGCGCCAGCAGCCAGGATGCAGGGGGGAGACCTGGGGCCAACGTCCTGACTTTC.

This chain connects TRBV6-6 to TRBJ1-2, with 8 bases aligning to TRBD1. The germline V gene encodes CDR1 MNHNY and CDR2 SVGAGI (reference sequence). J lost 2 bases, V lost 5 bases, and 7 bases had no gene match. This CDR3 comprises 15 residues. The CDR3 DNA sequence: TGTGCCAGCAGTACCGGGACAGGACTGAACTATGGCTACACCTTC. It is translated as CASSTGTGLNYGYTF.

The chain couples TRBV9 to TRBJ1-1; D is possibly TRBD1 (5 bases). Looked up from germline, CDR1 is SGDLS and CDR2 is YYNGEE. V was cut by 3 bases and J by 1 base, with 10 bases left in between. The length of the CDR3 is 14 residues. The CDR3 sequence is CASSAPQGNTEAFF. Written as DNA, the CDR3 is TGTGCCAGCAGCGCACCTCAGGGGAACACTGAAGCTTTCTTT.

This clone was counted once. The rearrangement uses TRBV11-2 and TRBJ2-1; a weak D match, TRBD2 (6 bases). Germline V gene lookup returns CDR1 SGHAT and CDR2 FQNNGV. V lost 5 bases and J lost 9, with 17 bases in between. The CDR3 totals 14 residues. In nucleotides, the CDR3 is TGTGCCAGCAGCCCCTTCCCCCTGGGGGGTGAGCAGTTCTTC. Its translation: CASSPFPLGGEQFF.

CDR3 sequence (DNA): TGTGCCAGCAGCCAACCACTAGCGGGGGAAGAGACCCAGTACTTC. Amino acid sequence: CASSQPLAGEETQYF. This sequence joins TRBV4-2 and TRBJ2-5; 11 positions match TRBD2. The germline V gene has CDR1 LGHNA and CDR2 YNFKEQ. V dropped 2 bases and J dropped 3; count of bases not matched to a gene: 2. The CDR3 runs to 15 residues.